Listed here are 5 T cell receptor beta chains from one sample, sequenced in a study of T cell repertoires in cytomegalovirus infection. These TCRs are of unknown antigen specificity. TCRdb recomputed calls from the reads with MiXCR, one row per CDR3 protein. Of about 470,000 distinct CDR3 sequences in the sample, about two fifths are singletons; the top ten hold just under 45%. This specimen was cultured PBMCs, taken from culture after CMV antigen stimulation. The receptors derive from a human donor in good health (CMV status not recorded). Some clones in this sample may be carry-over from other donors' samples.

This clonotype was detected a few times. V and J are TRBV12-3 or TRBV12-4 and TRBJ2-2; D possibly corresponds to TRBD2 (5 bases). Trimming took 1 base from V and 7 from J, leaving 16 bases between them. CDR3 length: 16 amino acids. The CDR3 reads CASSLVLGERVGELFF. Here the CDR3 DNA reads TGTGCCAGCAGTTTAGTGCTGGGTGAGAGGGTCGGGGAGCTGTTTTTT.

This chain joins TRBV7-2 and TRBJ2-1; 8 positions agree with TRBD2. The germline CDR1 and CDR2 sequences are SGHTA and FQGNSA. V lost 4 bases, J lost 13 bases, and 15 bases stayed unmatched. The CDR3 contains 15 residues. CDR3 amino acids: CASSSRGGGAGEQFF. Written as DNA, the CDR3 is TGTGCCAGCAGCTCCCGAGGAGGGGGAGCGGGAGAACAGTTCTTC.

J is TRBJ2-7 and V is TRBV24-1, with TRBD1 as a possible D gene (5 bases). CDR3 size: 13 residues. CDR1 is KGHDR, CDR2 SFDVKD, per germline. The ends were cut back, 5 bases at V and 3 bases at J, with 10 bases in the middle. The CDR3 reads CATSASDSYEQYF. CDR3 coding DNA: TGTGCCACCAGTGCTTCCGACAGCTACGAGCAGTACTTC.

The chain joins TRBV6-2 or TRBV6-3 to TRBJ2-7; 7 nucleotides line up with TRBD1. V lost 4 bases, J lost 3 bases, and 12 bases stayed unmatched. This CDR3 is built from 16 residues. Germline CDR1 and CDR2: MNHEY and SVGEGT. CDR3 residues: CASSFNLAQGLYEQYF. CDR3 coding DNA: TGTGCCAGCAGTTTCAACCTCGCACAGGGGCTCTACGAGCAGTACTTC.

This clonotype was seen a few times. This rearrangement joins TRBV7-2 to TRBJ2-7; 9 bases match TRBD2. The CDR3 has 14 residues. Germline CDR1 reads SGHTA; CDR2 reads FQGNSA. The V gene end was trimmed by 5 bases and the J gene end by 4 bases; junction bases not matched to a gene: 6. CDR3 sequence: CASSAVAGEYEQYF. CDR3 in DNA: TGTGCCAGCAGCGCGGTAGCGGGAGAATACGAGCAGTACTTC.